Reported below is one T cell receptor (beta chain). This CDR3 spans 14 amino acids. Germline values: CDR1 SGHTA, CDR2 FQGNSA. V dropped 5 bases and J dropped 4 bases, with 14 bases sitting between them. The data stem from a study of control samples from healthy donors and cancer patients. Clones were read by immunoSEQ multiplex PCR, and TCRdb kept only the in-frame ones, dropping some. The sample has about 92,000 clones; almost 85% are singletons. This chain links TRBV7-2 with TRBJ2-5, with D perhaps TRBD1 (8 bases). The receptor comes from a woman aged 55-75 years in good health. Material: blood. The CDR3 region is CASSLTGGGETQYF. CDR3 nucleotide sequence: TGTGCCAGCAGCCTTACAGGGGGGGGAGAGACCCAGTACTTC.